A selection of T cell receptor beta chains follows, all from one sample in a study of post-analysis software for immune sequencing data. TCRdb re-called the PCR reads with MiXCR, one entry per CDR3 protein. The sample has around 400,000 distinct CDR3 sequences, roughly 30% seen once. Material: blood. The receptor set was obtained from a girl between 10 and 17 years old with multiple sclerosis. CDR3s include the opening cysteine and the closing phenylalanine or tryptophan. The D gene is left open where the match is weak. Clone size is not always given. Where it is, it says once, few, many or a class for expanded clones.

V gene	J gene	D gene	clone size	CDR3 DNA	CDR3 protein
TRBV20-1	TRBJ2-7	NA	NA	TGCAGTGCTAGCCGTGATCCCTACGAGCAGTACTTC	CSASRDPYEQYF
TRBV20-1	TRBJ2-5	TRBD1	NA	TGCAATGCCCGGACAGGCCAAGAGACCCAGTACTTC	CNARTGQETQYF
TRBV2	TRBJ2-1	TRBD1	NA	TGTGCCAGCAGGGGACAGGGTTCCTACAATGAGCAGTTCTTC	CASRGQGSYNEQFF
TRBV10-3	TRBJ2-1	TRBD1	NA	TGTGCCATCAGTGACGTCGCCCGGGACAGTCTGCAGTTCTTC	CAISDVARDSLQFF
TRBV4-1	TRBJ2-1	NA	NA	TGCGCCAGCAGCCAAGGTCCCCTAGGGACCCCGAGGTGGAATGAGCAGTTCTTC	CASSQGPLGTPRWNEQFF
TRBV4-1	TRBJ2-7	TRBD1	few	TGCGCCAGCAGCCAAAGGACAGGGGACGAGCAGTACTTC	CASSQRTGDEQYF
TRBV12-3/TRBV12-4	TRBJ2-7	TRBD1	few	TGTGCCAGCAGTCGGCGGGACAGGGTGATCTACGAGCAGTACTTC	CASSRRDRVIYEQYF
TRBV2	TRBJ2-3	NA	few	TGTGCCAGTAGGGACGGTTACACAGATACGCAGTATTTT	CASRDGYTDTQYF
TRBV6-5	TRBJ1-1	TRBD1	NA	TGTGCCAGCACCCGACAGGGGGCGGGCACTGAAGCTTTCTTT	CASTRQGAGTEAFF
TRBV7-9	TRBJ2-7	TRBD2	NA	TGTGCCAGCAGCCCCCCGGGCGGGGGAGAGCAGTACTTC	CASSPPGGGEQYF
TRBV12-3/TRBV12-4	TRBJ2-4	TRBD1	NA	TGTGCCAGCACCTCCGAGACAGGGGTAAACATTCAGTACTTC	CASTSETGVNIQYF
TRBV18	TRBJ2-5	NA	NA	TGTGCCAGCTCACCGAGGACAGTTGAGGAGACCCAGTACTTC	CASSPRTVEETQYF
TRBV24-1	TRBJ1-5	NA	few	TGTGCCACCAGTGATTCCCCGATAGGACGACGACAGCGAACTTTCAATCAGCCCCAGCATTTT	CATSDSPIGRRQRTFNQPQHF
TRBV7-6	TRBJ2-7	NA	NA	TGTGCCAGCAGCTTAGAGGGCGATGTCCCCTCCTACGAGCAGTACTTC	CASSLEGDVPSYEQYF
TRBV3-1	TRBJ2-5	TRBD1	few	TGTGCCAGCAGCCAAGTGCCAGGGGGCGTTGAGCAGTACTTC	CASSQVPGGVEQYF
TRBV25-1	TRBJ1-1	NA	NA	TGTGCCAGCAGTGAACCTCGGGAGAAGCACACTGAAGCTTTCTTT	CASSEPREKHTEAFF
TRBV7-9	TRBJ2-7	NA	few	TGTGCCAGCAGCATGGACCTCGGGCCCGAGCAGTACTTC	CASSMDLGPEQYF
TRBV6-5	TRBJ1-2	NA	few	TGTGCCAGCAGGGTTGGCAGGGCGAACTATGGCTACACCTTC	CASRVGRANYGYTF
TRBV7-9	TRBJ2-7	TRBD2	few	TGTGCCAGCAGCCACGCGACTAGCGGATTCTCCTACGAGCAGTACTTC	CASSHATSGFSYEQYF
TRBV20-1	TRBJ2-5	NA	NA	TGCAGTGCTAGACCAGACACGCTAATCCATGAGACCCAGTACTTC	CSARPDTLIHETQYF
TRBV12-3/TRBV12-4	TRBJ1-5	TRBD1	NA	TGTGCCAGCAGTGCCCAAACAGGGGCCAATCAGCCCCAGCATTTT	CASSAQTGANQPQHF
TRBV7-9	TRBJ2-1	NA	NA	TGTGCCAGCAGCTTACCCTTAAACAATGAGCAGTTCTTC	CASSLPLNNEQFF
TRBV28	TRBJ2-3	TRBD1	NA	TGTGCCAGCAGTTCCGGGACAGGGGGGACAGATACGCAGTATTTT	CASSSGTGGTDTQYF
TRBV10-1	TRBJ2-2	NA	few	TGCGCCAGCAGTGGTGGACTGTTGAACACCGGGGAGCTGTTTTTT	CASSGGLLNTGELFF
TRBV4-1	TRBJ1-1	NA	NA	TGCACCAGCAGCCAAGAGTTTACGGGTTTAGGTTTCTTT	CTSSQEFTGLGFF
TRBV5-5	TRBJ2-7	TRBD1	few	TGTGCCAGCAGCTCGCTACAGGGGGCCCCCTACGAGCAGTACTTC	CASSSLQGAPYEQYF
TRBV5-1	TRBJ2-7	NA	few	TGCGCCAGCAGCTTGGCAACAGAGACCTACGAGCAGTACTTC	CASSLATETYEQYF
TRBV4-1	TRBJ1-2	NA	NA	TGCGCCAGCAGCCAAGTCGGGACACGTTCTAACTATGGCTACACCTTC	CASSQVGTRSNYGYTF
TRBV7-9	TRBJ2-7	TRBD1	NA	TGTGCCAGCAGCCTAGGGGACAGGGGATCCTCGGACGAGCAGTACTTC	CASSLGDRGSSDEQYF
TRBV20-1	TRBJ2-7	NA	NA	TGCAGTGCTCCAGGGGGGGCCCTAGAACCCTACGAGCAGTACTTC	CSAPGGALEPYEQYF
TRBV3-1	TRBJ1-3	NA	NA	TGTGCCAGCAGCCAAGACCCGGTCAGCTCTGGAAACACCATATATTTT	CASSQDPVSSGNTIYF
TRBV18	TRBJ2-7	TRBD1	few	TGTGCCAGCTCACCAAGGGCAGGACAGGGGGAGCACGAGCAGTACTTC	CASSPRAGQGEHEQYF
TRBV15	TRBJ2-5	NA	NA	TGTGCCACCAGCACACGACTAGAGGGGGAGACCCAGTACTTC	CATSTRLEGETQYF
TRBV10-3	TRBJ2-1	NA	NA	TGTGCCATCAGTAAAGGGACGGGGACTCCCAATGAGCAGTTCTTC	CAISKGTGTPNEQFF